These 26 T cell receptor beta chains originate from one sample sequenced in a study of spatial heterogeneity in lung cancer. One entry per CDR3 protein results from TCRdb running MiXCR on the 5' RACE reads. The sample includes under 30,000 distinct CDR3 sequences, about 4.7% of them seen just once. Time point specified: sample taken at primary tumor resection. Source: PBMCs, taken at surgery. These receptors were obtained from a male donor with early-stage non-small cell lung cancer.

This clonotype was found many times. This chain connects TRBV20-1 to TRBJ2-7, with 8 bases lining up with TRBD2. The germline V gene has CDR1 DFQATT and CDR2 SNEGSKA (reference sequence). CDR3 length: 15 amino acids. V lost 3 bases to trimming and J lost 6 bases; unmatched junction nucleotides: 13. CDR3 in DNA: TGCAGTGCTAGCATCGGGGCGGGGGGCGCGACCGAGCAGTACTTC. Translation gives CSASIGAGGATEQYF.

This clonotype was observed at least ten times. The chain employs TRBV6-5 and TRBJ2-5; 7 bases match TRBD2. The CDR3 extends over 17 amino acids. The J segment lost 1 base and the V segment lost 4 bases, leaving 12 bases of the junction unmatched. In germline, CDR1 is MNHEY, CDR2 SVGAGI. The CDR3 DNA reads as TGTGCCAGCAGTTCCCTGGGGAGGGGTTACTCCCAAGAGACCCAGTACTTC. It translates to CASSSLGRGYSQETQYF.

This clonotype appeared many times. This chain uses TRBV7-9 with TRBJ1-1; tentatively, D is TRBD1 (6 bases). Trimming removed 6 bases at V and 1 base at J, with 9 bases between. Germline V gives CDR1 SEHNR, CDR2 FQNEAQ (reference sequence). The CDR3 contains 13 residues. This CDR3 reads CASSRGGNTEAFF. The CDR3 coding sequence is TGTGCCAGCAGTAGAGGGGGGAACACTGAAGCTTTCTTT. Complete variable domain (other parts from reference TRBV7-9 and TRBJ1-1): DTGVSQNPRHKITKRGQNVTFRCDPISEHNRLYWYRQTLGQGPEFLTYFQNEAQLEKSRLLSDRFSAERPKGSFSTLEIQRTEQGDSAMYLCASSRGGNTEAFFGQGTRLTVV.

This clonotype was observed at least ten times. The rearrangement links TRBV7-2 to TRBJ2-7; 8 positions agree with TRBD2. There are 16 residues in the CDR3. CDR1 SGHTA and CDR2 FQGNSA come from the germline V gene. With 1 base clipped from V and 3 bases from J, the junction kept 8 bases outside the gene matches. The CDR3: CASSLGVWAGGYEQYF. The CDR3 DNA reads TGTGCCAGCAGCTTAGGCGTCTGGGCGGGGGGCTACGAGCAGTACTTC.

Many counts were recorded for this clonotype. This CDR3 reads CASSLEFAYGYTF. The DNA for the CDR3 is TGTGCCAGCAGCTTAGAGTTTGCATATGGCTACACCTTC. The rearrangement joins TRBV7-8 to TRBJ1-2; no clear D. Trimming stripped 1 base from V and 5 bases from J, with 8 bases between. This CDR3 spans 13 amino acids. In germline, CDR1 is SGHVS, CDR2 FQNEAQ.

This clonotype appeared many times. The genes are TRBV6-5 and TRBJ1-5; tentatively, D is TRBD1 (5 bases). The V end lost 6 bases, the J end lost 9 bases, and 27 bases lay between the germline ends. Per the germline V gene, CDR1 is MNHEY and CDR2 is SVGAGI. This CDR3 region has 17 residues. CDR3 sequence reads: CASSQDNYGGAVGPQHF. The CDR3 DNA reads as TGTGCCAGCAGCCAAGACAATTATGGGGGTGCCGTCGGGCCCCAGCATTTT.

The CDR3 coding sequence is TGTGCCAGCAGCAACAGGGCCTCTGGAAACACCATATATTTT. Encoded protein: CASSNRASGNTIYF. The chain uses TRBV11-2 and TRBJ1-3; D perhaps matches TRBD1 (6 bases). The CDR3 has 14 residues. Trimming cost V 5 bases and J 0 bases, with 8 bases left between them. Germline lookup yields CDR1 SGHAT and CDR2 FQNNGV. Complete variable domain (other parts from reference TRBV11-2 and TRBJ1-3): EAGVAQSPRYKIIEKRQSVAFWCNPISGHATLYWYQQILGQGPKLLIQFQNNGVVDDSQLPKDRFSAERLKGVDSTLKIQPAKLEDSAVYLCASSNRASGNTIYFGEGSWLTVV.

The V call is TRBV27, the J call TRBJ2-3; D gene uncertain. The germline gives CDR1 MNHEY, CDR2 SMNVEV (reference sequence). The V gene lost 0 bases and the J gene lost 4 bases, with 8 bases spanning the gap. This CDR3 spans 14 amino acids. The CDR3, as DNA: TGTGCCAGCAGTTTATCGTACGGCGCAGATACGCAGTATTTT. Translating it yields CASSLSYGADTQYF.

In this sample, this clonotype turned up many times. The J gene is TRBJ2-7, the V gene TRBV27; TRBD2 matches 7 bases. V was clipped by 5 bases and J by 1 base; unmatched bases: 8. Germline V gene sequence: CDR1 MNHEY, CDR2 SMNVEV (reference sequence). The CDR3 is 15 residues long. In nucleotides, the CDR3 is TGTGCCAGCAGTCGGGGGGTGGGATCTTCCTACGAGCAGTACTTC. Residues: CASSRGVGSSYEQYF.

The rearrangement uses TRBV5-1 and TRBJ2-3; TRBD2 matches 9 bases. Trimming removed 0 bases from V and 3 bases from J; junction bases left unmatched: 5. The CDR3 loop spans 16 amino acids. CDR1 SGHRS and CDR2 YFSETQ come from the germline V gene. The CDR3 DNA reads TGCGCCAGCAGCTTGGTAGCGGGGGCAAGGACAGATACGCAGTATTTT. This translates into CASSLVAGARTDTQYF.

The table lists this clonotype with many counts. The CDR3: CASSLGGGGYEQFF. The CDR3 DNA reads as TGTGCCAGCAGCTTAGGCGGGGGGGGTTATGAGCAGTTCTTC. The chain employs TRBV11-2 and TRBJ2-1, with 9 bases fitting TRBD2. Germline loops: CDR1 SGHAT, CDR2 FQNNGV. J lost 8 bases, V lost 1 base, and 3 bases had no gene match. The CDR3 runs to 14 residues.

This clonotype was detected ten times or more. The chain joins TRBV6-5 to TRBJ1-1, with D uncertain. Per the germline V gene, CDR1 is MNHEY and CDR2 is SVGAGI. V gave up 5 bases and J gave up 1 base, with 8 bases separating them. The CDR3 extends over 13 amino acids. CDR3 bases: TGTGCCAGCAGTCGCGGGTGGAACACTGAAGCTTTCTTT. Translation: CASSRGWNTEAFF.

This clonotype has ten or more counts. This chain uses TRBV5-4 with TRBJ2-1; D possibly corresponds to TRBD2 (5 bases). Between the trimmed V and J ends, which lost 2 bases and 6 bases, there was a span of 12 bases. The CDR3 totals 14 residues. Germline V gene sequence: CDR1 SGHNT, CDR2 YYREEE (reference sequence). The CDR3 DNA follows: TGTGCCAGCAGCTTCGGGAAGTTGGGCAATGAGCAGTTCTTC. Protein product: CASSFGKLGNEQFF.

This clonotype was detected ten times or more. V and J are TRBV24-1 and TRBJ2-3; tentatively, D is TRBD1 or TRBD2 (5 bases each). The length of the CDR3 is 17 residues. The V and J ends lost 6 bases and 4 bases respectively, with 22 bases between them. The germline gives CDR1 KGHDR, CDR2 SFDVKD. DNA of the CDR3: TGTGCCACCAGTACATCGGTTACCGGGACGAACCCAGATACGCAGTATTTT. Protein sequence: CATSTSVTGTNPDTQYF.

This clonotype was seen many times. This chain uses TRBV10-3 with TRBJ2-3; D unclear. The V end lost 7 bases, the J end lost 4 bases, and 18 bases lay between the germline ends. This CDR3 has 15 residues. Germline assignment: CDR1 ENHRY and CDR2 SYGVKD. This chain's CDR3 is CAIKLAGGTADTQYF. CDR3 DNA sequence: TGTGCCATCAAGTTGGCAGGCGGTACCGCAGATACGCAGTATTTT.

This clonotype was seen ten or more times. The gene calls are TRBV24-1 and TRBJ2-6, with D hard to call. From germline, CDR1 is KGHDR and CDR2 SFDVKD. This CDR3 is 14 amino acids long. V lost 4 bases, J lost 8 bases, and 11 bases lay in between. This CDR3 is CATSDPSVTNVLTF. The CDR3 nucleotides are TGTGCCACCAGTGACCCCTCTGTGACCAACGTCCTGACTTTC.

In this sample, this clonotype turned up many times. This chain uses TRBV7-2 with TRBJ2-5, with TRBD2 identical over 13 bases. The length of the CDR3 is 15 residues. V shed 5 bases, J shed 5 bases, and the junction held 5 bases outside the gene matches. Per the germline V gene, CDR1 is SGHTA and CDR2 is FQGNSA. CDR3 bases: TGTGCCAGCAGCCCACTAGCGGGGGGGCGTGAGACCCAGTACTTC. It encodes CASSPLAGGRETQYF.

This clonotype was found many times. V gene TRBV12-3 or TRBV12-4 combines with J gene TRBJ1-4; D not certain. The V end was cut by 5 bases, the J end by 6 bases, with 10 bases between. The CDR3 is 13 amino acids. The CDR3 loop is CASSRRPDEKLFF. The CDR3 DNA reads TGTGCCAGCAGTCGACGACCGGATGAAAAACTGTTTTTT.

This clonotype appeared many times. The chain is built from TRBV7-3 and TRBJ2-1, with 12 bases that match TRBD2. The CDR3 spans 16 residues. V trimming: 5 bases; J trimming: 4 bases; junction bases outside the gene matches: 6. The germline V gene encodes CDR1 SGHTA and CDR2 FQGTGA. DNA for the CDR3: TGTGCCAGCAGCGCGGACGGACTAGCGGGATACAATGAGCAGTTCTTC. Its protein is CASSADGLAGYNEQFF.

In its sample, this clonotype was seen many times. V is TRBV5-1 and J is TRBJ2-3; 7 nucleotides align to TRBD1. The CDR3 contains 15 residues. Germline values: CDR1 SGHRS, CDR2 YFSETQ. The V segment lost 3 bases and the J segment 1 base; nucleotides outside the gene matches: 5. The CDR3 spells CASSSLGTGTDTQYF. The CDR3 nucleotides are TGCGCCAGCAGCTCCCTCGGGACAGGCACAGATACGCAGTATTTT.

This clonotype was counted ten times or more. The rearrangement joins TRBV27 to TRBJ2-3; either TRBD1 or TRBD2 may supply D (5 bases each). The CDR3 contains 15 residues. Germline CDR1 is MNHEY and CDR2 is SMNVEV (reference sequence). V lost 5 bases and J 4 bases, leaving 16 bases between the germline ends. DNA of the CDR3: TGTGCCAGCAGTCCCCGACCGAGGGGCCCAGATACGCAGTATTTT. Its translation: CASSPRPRGPDTQYF.

In its sample, this clonotype was seen many times. With a much larger clone just one base away, this may be a read error. V usage is TRBV7-2 and J usage is TRBJ2-5; possible D gene TRBD1, 6 bases. CDR3 length equals 14 residues. The V gene's germline CDR1 is SGHTA and CDR2 FQGNSA. This CDR3 reads CVSSPNQGRETQYF. The CDR3 nucleotides are TGTGTCAGCAGCCCCAATCAGGGGCGTGAGACCCAGTACTTC. The full variable domain, rest sourced from reference TRBV7-2 and TRBJ2-5, is GAGVSQSPSNKVTEKGKDVELRCDPISGHTALYWYRQSLGQGLEFLIYFQGNSAPDKSGLPSDRFSAERTGGSVSTLTIQRTQQEDSAVYLCVSSPNQGRETQYFGPGTRLLVL.

This clonotype was picked up many times. The rearrangement links TRBV5-1 to TRBJ2-4, with 11 bases matching TRBD2. CDR1 and CDR2 (germline): SGHRS, YFSETQ. CDR3 size: 18 residues. J was trimmed by 1 base and V by 0 bases; bases with no gene match: 6. CDR3: CASSLGVTSGKAKNIQYF. The CDR3, as DNA: TGCGCCAGCAGCTTGGGGGTGACTAGCGGGAAGGCCAAAAACATTCAGTACTTC.

This clonotype showed up many times. The chain carries TRBV29-1 and TRBJ1-1, with 7 bases identical to TRBD1. This CDR3 has 14 amino acids. Germline V gives CDR1 SQVTM, CDR2 ANQGSEA. V dropped 3 bases and J dropped 4; count of bases not matched to a gene: 8. The DNA for the CDR3 is TGCAGCGTTGAGACAGGGACACGCGGCACTGAAGCTTTCTTT. This sequence encodes CSVETGTRGTEAFF.

This chain connects TRBV18 to TRBJ2-1; TRBD1 might be the D (6 bases). The V end lost 2 bases, the J end lost 6 bases, and 11 bases lay between the germline ends. CDR1 is KGHSH, CDR2 LQKENI, per germline. This CDR3 contains 14 residues. The DNA of the CDR3 is TGTGCCAGCTCACCAAGGGGGACCGGCAATGAGCAGTTCTTC. It encodes CASSPRGTGNEQFF.

Ten or more counts support this clonotype. The V call is TRBV29-1, the J call TRBJ2-5; D may match TRBD1 or TRBD2 (6 bases each). The CDR3 has 13 residues. Between the trimmed V and J ends, which lost 1 base and 5 bases, there was a span of 11 bases. Per germline, CDR1 SQVTM and CDR2 ANQGSEA. The CDR3 region has the DNA TGCAGCGTTGAAGGGGGGGCTGGGGAGACCCAGTACTTC. Protein: CSVEGGAGETQYF.